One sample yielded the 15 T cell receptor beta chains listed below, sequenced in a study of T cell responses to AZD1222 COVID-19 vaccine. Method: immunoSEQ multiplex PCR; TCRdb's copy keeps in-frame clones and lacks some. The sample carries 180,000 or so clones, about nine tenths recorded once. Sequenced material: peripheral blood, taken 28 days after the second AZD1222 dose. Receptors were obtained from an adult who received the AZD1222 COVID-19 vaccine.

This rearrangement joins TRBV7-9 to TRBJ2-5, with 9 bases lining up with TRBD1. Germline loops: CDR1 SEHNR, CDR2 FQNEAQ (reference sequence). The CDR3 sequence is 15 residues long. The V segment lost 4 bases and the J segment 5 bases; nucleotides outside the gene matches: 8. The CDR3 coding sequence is TGTGCCAGCAGCTCCCGGGACAGGGTGTCGGAGACCCAGTACTTC. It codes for CASSSRDRVSETQYF.

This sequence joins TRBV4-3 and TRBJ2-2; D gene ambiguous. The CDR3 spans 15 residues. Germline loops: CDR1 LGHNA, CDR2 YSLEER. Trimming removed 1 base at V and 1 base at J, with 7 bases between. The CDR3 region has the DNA TGCGCCAGCAGCCAAGGATACGTGAACACCGGGGAGCTGTTTTTT. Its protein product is CASSQGYVNTGELFF.

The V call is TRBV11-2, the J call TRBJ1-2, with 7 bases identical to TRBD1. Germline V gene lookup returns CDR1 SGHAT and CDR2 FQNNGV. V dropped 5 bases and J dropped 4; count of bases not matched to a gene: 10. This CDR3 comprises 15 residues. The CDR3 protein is CASSLARTGFYGYTF. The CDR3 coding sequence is TGTGCCAGCAGCCTAGCCCGGACAGGATTCTATGGCTACACCTTC.

The DNA of the CDR3 is TGTGTCATGGCCACCGTAGCGGGTAATAGTGAGCAGTTCTTC. Its translation: CVMATVAGNSEQFF. V gene TRBV30 combines with J gene TRBJ2-1, with 7 bases that match TRBD2. Germline V gene lookup returns CDR1 GTSNPN and CDR2 SVGIG (reference sequence). CDR3 length equals 14 residues.

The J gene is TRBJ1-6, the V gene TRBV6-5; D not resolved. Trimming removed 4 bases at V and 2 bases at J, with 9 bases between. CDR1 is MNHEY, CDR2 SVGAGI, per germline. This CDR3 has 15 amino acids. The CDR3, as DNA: TGTGCCAGCAGTTTCCGGGTCCCCTATAATTCACCCCTCCACTTT. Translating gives CASSFRVPYNSPLHF.

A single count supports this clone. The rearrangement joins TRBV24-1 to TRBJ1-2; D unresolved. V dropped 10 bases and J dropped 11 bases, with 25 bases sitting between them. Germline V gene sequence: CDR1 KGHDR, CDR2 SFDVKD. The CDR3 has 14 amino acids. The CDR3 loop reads CATPSLAGRKRYTF. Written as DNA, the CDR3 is TGTGCCACTCCGTCCCTAGCCGGGAGGAAGAGGTACACCTTC.

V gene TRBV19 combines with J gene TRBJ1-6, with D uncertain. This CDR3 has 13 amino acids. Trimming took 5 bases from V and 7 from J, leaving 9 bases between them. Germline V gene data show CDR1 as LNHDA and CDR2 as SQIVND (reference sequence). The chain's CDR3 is CASSEGWNSPLHF. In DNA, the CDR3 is TGTGCCAGTAGTGAAGGGTGGAATTCACCCCTCCACTTT. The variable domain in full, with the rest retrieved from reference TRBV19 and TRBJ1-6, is DGGITQSPKYLFRKEGQNVTLSCEQNLNHDAMYWYRQDPGQGLRLIYYSQIVNDFQKGDIAEGYSVSREKKESFPLTVTSAQKNPTAFYLCASSEGWNSPLHFGNGTRLTVT.

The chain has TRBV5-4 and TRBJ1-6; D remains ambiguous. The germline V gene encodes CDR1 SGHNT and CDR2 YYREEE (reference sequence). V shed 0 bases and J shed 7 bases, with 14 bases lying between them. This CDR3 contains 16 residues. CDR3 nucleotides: TGTGCCAGCAGCTTGGGGGCCCAGCAAGTGAATTCACCCCTCCACTTT. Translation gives CASSLGAQQVNSPLHF.

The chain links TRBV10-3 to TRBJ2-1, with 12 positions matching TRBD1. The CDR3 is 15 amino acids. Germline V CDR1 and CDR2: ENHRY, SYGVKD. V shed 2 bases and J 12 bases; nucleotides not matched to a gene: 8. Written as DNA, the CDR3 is TGTGCCATCAGTGAGCCGGGACAGGGGGCATTCGGGCAGTTCTTC. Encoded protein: CAISEPGQGAFGQFF.

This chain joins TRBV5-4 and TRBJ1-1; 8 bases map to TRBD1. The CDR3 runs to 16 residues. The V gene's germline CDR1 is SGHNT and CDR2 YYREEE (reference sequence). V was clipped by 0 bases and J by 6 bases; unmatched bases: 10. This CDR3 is CASSLVKGQGEAEAFF. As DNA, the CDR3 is TGTGCCAGCAGCTTGGTCAAAGGACAGGGTGAGGCTGAAGCTTTCTTT.

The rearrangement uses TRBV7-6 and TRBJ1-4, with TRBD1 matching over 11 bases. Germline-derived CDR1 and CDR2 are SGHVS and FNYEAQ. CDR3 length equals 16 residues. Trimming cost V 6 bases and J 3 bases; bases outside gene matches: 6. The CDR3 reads CASRAGQGASNEKLFF. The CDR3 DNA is TGTGCCAGCAGAGCCGGACAGGGGGCCTCTAATGAAAAACTGTTTTTT.

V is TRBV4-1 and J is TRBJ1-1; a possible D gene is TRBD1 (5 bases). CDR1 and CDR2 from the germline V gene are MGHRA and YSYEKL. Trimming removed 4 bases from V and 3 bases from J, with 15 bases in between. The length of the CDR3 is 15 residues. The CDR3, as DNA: TGCGCCAGCAGCCTTGAGGCGGGGACGGACACTGAAGCTTTCTTT. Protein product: CASSLEAGTDTEAFF.

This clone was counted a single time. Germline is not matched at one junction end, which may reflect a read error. The CDR3 sequence: CASSSLMGNTIYF. In DNA form, the CDR3 reads TGTGCTAGCAGCTCCTTGATGGGAAACACCATATATTTT. The chain is built from TRBV7-7 and TRBJ1-3; D unclear. Germline V gene sequence: CDR1 SSHAT, CDR2 FNYEAQ (reference sequence). The CDR3 totals 13 residues.

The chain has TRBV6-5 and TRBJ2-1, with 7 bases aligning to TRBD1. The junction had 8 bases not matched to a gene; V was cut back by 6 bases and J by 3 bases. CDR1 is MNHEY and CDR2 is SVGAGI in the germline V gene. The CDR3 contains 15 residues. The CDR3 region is CASSPRGRVYNEQFF. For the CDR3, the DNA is TGTGCCAGCAGCCCAAGGGGGCGAGTCTACAATGAGCAGTTCTTC.

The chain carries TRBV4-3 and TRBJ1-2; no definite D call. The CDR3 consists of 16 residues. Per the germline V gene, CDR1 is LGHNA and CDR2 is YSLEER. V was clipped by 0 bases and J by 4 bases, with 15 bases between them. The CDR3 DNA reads TGCGCCAGCAGCCAAGATCTCATCAGTCATAGCTATGGCTACACCTTC. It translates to CASSQDLISHSYGYTF.